The source of this T cell receptor (beta chain) is a study of T cells after yellow fever vaccination. The ends were cut back, 4 bases at V and 8 bases at J, with 17 bases in the middle. There are 15 residues in the CDR3. Study results and limitations: FACS-sorted repertoires could contain abundant clonotypes contaminating from the bulk population.

This clonotype showed up many times. Its antigen remains unknown. MiXCR was run by TCRdb on the 5' RACE reads, yielding one entry per CDR3 protein. The sample contains about 50,000 distinct CDR3 sequences, approximately 7% of which appear only once. The TCR was taken from a man aged 18 to 30 who received the YFV17D yellow fever vaccine. The specimen comprised CD8+ T cells sorted from PBMCs, sampled about 2 weeks after the first yellow fever vaccination. V and J are TRBV12-3 or TRBV12-4 and TRBJ1-4; TRBD1 is a possible D gene (5 bases). The CDR3 reads CASSSSTEGQEKLFF. The DNA for the CDR3 is TGTGCCAGCAGTTCCTCAACTGAGGGGCAGGAAAAACTGTTTTTT.